The 22 T cell receptor beta chains presented below share a single source sample, sequenced in a study of T cells in Graves' hyperthyroidism and ophthalmopathy. Researchers took RNA transcripts and amplified the TCR beta CDR3 regions from them. During a first-round RT-PCR of the TCR CDR3, the HTBI primer set was used. TCRdb reprocessed the multiplex PCR reads via MiXCR and lists one record per CDR3 protein. The sample records about 400,000 distinct CDR3 sequences, approximately 15% being singletons. Sequencing used blood. These receptors were collected from a woman in her 30s with Graves' ophthalmopathy.

This clonotype was detected ten times or more. The V call is TRBV3-1, the J call TRBJ2-3; D may be TRBD2 (6 bases). Germline lookup yields CDR1 LGHDT and CDR2 YNNKEL (reference sequence). Trimming pared 3 bases from V and 6 bases from J, leaving 13 bases between. CDR3 length: 14 residues. The CDR3 loop reads CASSQIIGGDTQYF. Here the CDR3 DNA reads TGTGCCAGCAGCCAGATAATAGGAGGGGATACGCAGTATTTT.

The chain combines TRBV25-1 with TRBJ1-4; D remains ambiguous. Between the trimmed V and J ends, which lost 2 bases and 0 bases, there was a span of 7 bases. The CDR3 loop spans 15 amino acids. Germline assignment: CDR1 MGHDK and CDR2 SYGVNS. The CDR3 here is CASSEGGATNEKLFF. The CDR3 nucleotides are TGTGCCAGCAGTGAAGGAGGAGCAACTAATGAAAAACTGTTTTTT. Supplemented by reference TRBV25-1 and TRBJ1-4, the full variable domain reads EADIYQTPRYLVIGTGKKITLECSQTMGHDKMYWYQQDPGMELHLIHYSYGVNSTEKGDLSSESTVSRIRTEHFPLTLESARPSHTSQYLCASSEGGATNEKLFFGSGTQLSVL.

V gene TRBV27 combines with J gene TRBJ2-3; possibly TRBD2 for D (6 bases). The CDR3 is made up of 17 amino acids. V was cut by 5 bases and J by 8 bases, with 26 bases left in between. Germline assignment: CDR1 MNHEY and CDR2 SMNVEV (reference sequence). CDR3 DNA: TGTGCCAGCAGTACCCACTCCGGGACTCAGGCTTGGGGTACGCAGTATTTT. This codes for CASSTHSGTQAWGTQYF.

The table lists this clonotype with a few counts. V and J are TRBV20-1 and TRBJ2-1; 10 nucleotides line up with TRBD2. V trimming: 6 bases; J trimming: 1 base; junction bases outside the gene matches: 9. Germline CDR1 and CDR2: DFQATT and SNEGSKA (reference sequence). CDR3 length: 16 residues. The CDR3 DNA follows: TGCAGTGCCGAGGGTAGCGGGGGGTTTTCCTACAATGAGCAGTTCTTC. This codes for CSAEGSGGFSYNEQFF.

The chain couples TRBV2 to TRBJ2-5; 9 positions match TRBD1. With V trimmed by 6 bases and J by 4 bases, 9 bases remained unmatched. Germline-derived CDR1 and CDR2 are SNHLY and FYNNEI. This CDR3 region has 15 residues. The CDR3 sequence: CASSKGTGSGETQYF. In nucleotides, the CDR3 is TGTGCCAGCAGCAAAGGGACAGGGTCGGGAGAGACCCAGTACTTC. The full variable domain, rest sourced from reference TRBV2 and TRBJ2-5, is EPEVTQTPSHQVTQMGQEVILRCVPISNHLYFYWYRQILGQKVEFLVSFYNNEISEKSEIFDDQFSVERPDGSNFTLKIRSTKLEDSAMYFCASSKGTGSGETQYFGPGTRLLVL.

This clonotype was found a few times. The chain links TRBV6-1 to TRBJ1-5; 9 bases are a match to TRBD1. The CDR3 runs to 16 residues. CDR1 and CDR2 (germline): MNHNS, SASEGT. J gave up 4 bases and V 5 bases, and 9 bases lay outside the gene matches. The CDR3 nucleotides are TGTGCCAGCAGTTTACTAAAGACAGGGGGGAATCAGCCCCAGCATTTT. Translating it yields CASSLLKTGGNQPQHF.

This clonotype was detected many times. V is TRBV27 and J is TRBJ1-2; D perhaps matches TRBD1 (5 bases). With 8 bases removed from V and 8 bases from J, the gap between germline ends came to 15 bases. The germline V gene has CDR1 MNHEY and CDR2 SMNVEV (reference sequence). This CDR3 is 12 amino acids long. CDR3 residues: CASLTQGGGYTF. DNA for the CDR3: TGTGCCAGCTTAACTCAGGGAGGGGGCTACACCTTC.

Many counts were recorded for this clonotype. One junction end disagrees with the germline gene, perhaps due to a read error. CDR3 residues: CASSFDEAYEQYF. CDR3 nucleotide sequence: TGTGCTAGCAGCTTTGACGAAGCCTACGAGCAGTACTTC. The V call is TRBV7-7, the J call TRBJ2-7; D is ambiguous. The CDR3 consists of 13 residues. The germline CDR1 and CDR2 sequences are SSHAT and FNYEAQ (reference sequence).

This clonotype was seen repeatedly, ten times or more. The J gene is TRBJ1-5, the V gene TRBV5-5; perhaps TRBD1 as D (5 bases). Per the germline V gene, CDR1 is SGHKS and CDR2 is YYEKEE (reference sequence). The CDR3 spans 15 residues. The V end was cut by 0 bases, the J end by 11 bases, with 18 bases between. The CDR3 DNA reads as TGTGCCAGCAGCTTGGAGGGACCTCCAAAGTGGGCCCAGCATTTT. It encodes CASSLEGPPKWAQHF.

With regard to this clonotype: A much larger clone lies one base from this, so it may be a read error. V usage is TRBV24-1 and J usage is TRBJ2-3; D unclear. There are 12 residues in the CDR3. Germline loops: CDR1 KGHDR, CDR2 SFDVKD. The CDR3: CTTSDSVDTQYF. The CDR3 DNA reads as TGTACCACCAGTGATTCGGTAGATACGCAGTATTTT.

The V call is TRBV11-1, the J call TRBJ2-5; 7 bases are a match to TRBD1. The CDR3 is made up of 15 amino acids. With 4 bases clipped from V and 4 bases from J, the junction kept 9 bases outside the gene matches. CDR1 and CDR2 (germline): SGHAT, FQDESV (reference sequence). This CDR3 is CASSSTQGEGETQYF. CDR3 bases: TGTGCCAGCAGCTCCACCCAGGGGGAAGGAGAGACCCAGTACTTC.

This clonotype has a handful of counts. This sequence joins TRBV6-2 or TRBV6-3 and TRBJ1-4; 7 nucleotides match TRBD1. The V gene's germline CDR1 is MNHEY and CDR2 SVGEGT. The CDR3 totals 14 residues. Trimming took 7 bases from V and 3 from J; bases not matched to a gene: 5. The CDR3: CASTNTGANEKLFF. The CDR3 DNA follows: TGTGCCAGCACCAATACAGGGGCTAATGAAAAACTGTTTTTT.

This clonotype was seen many times. The DNA for the CDR3 is TGTGCCAGCAGTGATGAACTAGGCTATAATTCACCCCTCCACTTT. Amino acids: CASSDELGYNSPLHF. This sequence joins TRBV6-1 and TRBJ1-6; D gene uncertain. Looked up from germline, CDR1 is MNHNS and CDR2 is SASEGT. V was clipped by 3 bases and J by 3 bases, with 9 bases between them. This CDR3 comprises 15 residues.

This clonotype was detected ten times or more. V gene TRBV3-1 combines with J gene TRBJ1-6; 10 nucleotides align to TRBD1. This CDR3 is built from 17 residues. The V segment lost 1 base and the J segment 7 bases; nucleotides outside the gene matches: 7. Germline CDR1 and CDR2: LGHDT and YNNKEL (reference sequence). The CDR3 loop reads CASSQGFRDRGNSPLHF. The CDR3 coding sequence is TGTGCCAGCAGCCAAGGATTCCGGGACAGGGGCAATTCACCCCTCCACTTT.

This clonotype was recorded at least ten times. V and J are TRBV12-3 or TRBV12-4 and TRBJ2-7; D remains ambiguous. This CDR3 contains 15 residues. The ends were cut back, 2 bases at V and 0 bases at J, with 11 bases in the middle. The CDR3 loop reads CASSLTSASSYEQYF. CDR3 coding DNA: TGTGCCAGCAGTTTAACTTCGGCCAGCTCCTACGAGCAGTACTTC.

A few counts support this clonotype. This CDR3 reads CASSLGAGGDQETQYF. The DNA of the CDR3 is TGTGCCAGCAGCTTAGGTGCAGGGGGGGACCAAGAGACCCAGTACTTC. The V gene is TRBV7-9, the J gene TRBJ2-5; the D call may be TRBD1 or TRBD2 (7 bases each). With 1 base removed from V and 0 bases from J, the gap between germline ends came to 12 bases. The CDR3 extends over 16 amino acids. Germline-derived CDR1 and CDR2 are SEHNR and FQNEAQ (reference sequence).

In its sample, this clonotype was seen many times. V is TRBV7-2 and J is TRBJ2-3; D might be TRBD1 or TRBD2, each matching 5 bases. Germline CDR1 and CDR2: SGHTA and FQGNSA. V was trimmed by 6 bases and J by 2 bases, leaving 15 bases between them. The CDR3 is 15 residues long. CDR3 residues: CASRARGTLTDTQYF. The CDR3 DNA follows: TGTGCCAGCAGGGCTCGGGGCACCCTCACAGATACGCAGTATTTT. The whole variable domain, remainder taken from reference TRBV7-2 and TRBJ2-3, is GAGVSQSPSNKVTEKGKDVELRCDPISGHTALYWYRQSLGQGLEFLIYFQGNSAPDKSGLPSDRFSAERTGGSVSTLTIQRTQQEDSAVYLCASRARGTLTDTQYFGPGTRLTVL.

To note about this clonotype: A much larger clone lies a single base off, so this may be a read error. This sequence joins TRBV10-2 and TRBJ1-1; 9 bases are shared with TRBD1. The CDR3 runs 14 residues. The germline V gene has CDR1 WSHSY and CDR2 SAAADI. The CDR3 DNA reads TGCGCCAGCACCCCGGGACAGGGAGGATCTGAAGCTTGCTTT. The encoded protein is CASTPGQGGSEACF.

The V gene is TRBV27, the J gene TRBJ1-1; D possibly corresponds to TRBD1 (5 bases). The V end was cut by 5 bases, the J end by 0 bases, with 13 bases between. CDR3 size: 15 residues. Germline assignment: CDR1 MNHEY and CDR2 SMNVEV (reference sequence). The CDR3 DNA is TGTGCCAGCAGTACCCGACAGACTCTGAACACTGAAGCTTTCTTT. Translating it yields CASSTRQTLNTEAFF.

Many counts were recorded for this clonotype. The chain links TRBV20-1 to TRBJ2-7; TRBD2 is a possible D gene (6 bases). CDR1 and CDR2 (germline): DFQATT, SNEGSKA (reference sequence). The V end was cut by 6 bases, the J end by 3 bases, with 15 bases between. This CDR3 is built from 13 residues. The CDR3 region is CSATGGRGYEQYF. In DNA, the CDR3 is TGCAGTGCAACCGGAGGGCGGGGCTACGAGCAGTACTTC.

Many counts were recorded for this clonotype. The V and J genes are TRBV10-2 and TRBJ2-7; tentatively, D is TRBD1 (5 bases). Trimming took off 3 bases at V and 5 bases at J, with 8 bases between the two ends. The CDR3 extends over 12 amino acids. Germline assignment: CDR1 WSHSY and CDR2 SAAADI. As DNA, the CDR3 is TGCGCCAGCAGTGACGTCAGGGACGAGCAGTACTTC. Translated: CASSDVRDEQYF.

The J gene is TRBJ2-3, the V gene TRBV12-3 or TRBV12-4; 11 bases map to TRBD2. This CDR3 has 15 amino acids. The junction had 4 bases not matched to a gene; V was cut back by 3 bases and J by 5 bases. The CDR3 region is CASSFLAGGGDTQYF. CDR3 bases: TGTGCCAGCAGTTTCCTAGCGGGGGGTGGAGATACGCAGTATTTT.